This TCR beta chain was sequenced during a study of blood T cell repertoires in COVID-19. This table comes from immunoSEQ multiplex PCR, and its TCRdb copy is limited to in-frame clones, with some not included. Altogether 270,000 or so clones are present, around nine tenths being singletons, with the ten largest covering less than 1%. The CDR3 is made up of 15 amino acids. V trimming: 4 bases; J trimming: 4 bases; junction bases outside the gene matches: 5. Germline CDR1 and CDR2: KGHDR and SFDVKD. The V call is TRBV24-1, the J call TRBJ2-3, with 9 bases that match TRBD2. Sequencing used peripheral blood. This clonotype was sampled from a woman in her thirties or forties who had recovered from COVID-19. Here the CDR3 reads CATSDPGLAADTQYF. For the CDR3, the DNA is TGTGCCACCAGTGACCCGGGACTAGCTGCAGATACGCAGTATTTT.